This passage covers 28 T cell receptor beta chains from one sample sequenced in a study of cytomegalovirus exposure and HLA in healthy donors. PCR involved 60 Vbeta and 13 Jbeta primers. The method was immunoSEQ multiplex PCR; TCRdb's version includes in-frame clones alone and lacks a portion of them. Seen here are 100,000 to 150,000 clones, roughly 71% observed once, and the top ten hold approximately 3.9%. The specimen sequenced was PBMCs. These receptors all stem from a woman aged 45-59 years in good health and CMV-seropositive.

This chain links TRBV11-2 with TRBJ1-6; no definite D call. The germline V gene has CDR1 SGHAT and CDR2 FQNNGV. The CDR3 sequence is 14 residues long. V lost 4 bases and J lost 7, with 11 bases in between. The CDR3, as DNA: TGTGCCAGCAGCTCTCCAGAAGTAAATTCACCCCTCCACTTT. This encodes CASSSPEVNSPLHF. The variable domain in full, with the rest retrieved from reference TRBV11-2 and TRBJ1-6, is EAGVAQSPRYKIIEKRQSVAFWCNPISGHATLYWYQQILGQGPKLLIQFQNNGVVDDSQLPKDRFSAERLKGVDSTLKIQPAKLEDSAVYLCASSSPEVNSPLHFGNGTRLTVT.

This chain uses TRBV21-1 with TRBJ2-5; the table assigns TRBD2, which was not confirmed against the DNA. TRBV21-1 is designated a pseudogene. The CDR3 consists of 12 residues. CDR3 in DNA: TGTGCCAGCAGCGCCGCTAGGGAGACCCAGTACTTC. Protein product: CASSAARETQYF.

The chain links TRBV7-6 to TRBJ2-2, with TRBD2 matching over 9 bases. J was trimmed by 4 bases and V by 3 bases; bases with no gene match: 6. The CDR3 sequence is 16 residues long. Germline V CDR1 and CDR2: SGHVS, FNYEAQ. CDR3 region: CASSFNSGGVTGELFF. CDR3 DNA sequence: TGTGCCAGCAGCTTTAATAGCGGGGGAGTCACCGGGGAGCTGTTTTTT.

The gene calls are TRBV5-1 and TRBJ1-4, with 8 bases matching TRBD1. Germline V gene sequence: CDR1 SGHRS, CDR2 YFSETQ. J lost 6 bases, V lost 4 bases, and 5 bases had no gene match. This CDR3 is 14 amino acids long. Here the CDR3 DNA reads TGCGCCAGCAGCATTCCGGGACAGGATGAAAAACTGTTTTTT. Translation: CASSIPGQDEKLFF. The full variable domain, completed using reference TRBV5-1 and TRBJ1-4, is KAGVTQTPRYLIKTRGQQVTLSCSPISGHRSVSWYQQTPGQGLQFLFEYFSETQRNKGNFPGRFSGRQFSNSRSEMNVSTLELGDSALYLCASSIPGQDEKLFFGSGTQLSVL.

This chain uses TRBV2 with TRBJ2-3, with 8 bases lining up with TRBD2. CDR3 length equals 17 residues. Germline CDR1 is SNHLY and CDR2 is FYNNEI. Trimming cost V 6 bases and J 2 bases; bases outside gene matches: 13. DNA of the CDR3: TGTGCCAGCAGCAGTGCCCCGGGACTAGTGTACACAGATACGCAGTATTTT. It encodes CASSSAPGLVYTDTQYF. Looking up the rest from reference TRBV2 and TRBJ2-3 gives the full variable domain: EPEVTQTPSHQVTQMGQEVILRCVPISNHLYFYWYRQILGQKVEFLVSFYNNEISEKSEIFDDQFSVERPDGSNFTLKIRSTKLEDSAMYFCASSSAPGLVYTDTQYFGPGTRLTVL.

V usage is TRBV5-6 and J usage is TRBJ1-1; no firm D call. From germline, CDR1 is SGHDT and CDR2 YYEEEE. Trimming took off 1 base at V and 1 base at J, with 8 bases between the two ends. CDR3 size: 14 residues. Here the CDR3 reads CASSLMYRNTEAFF. CDR3 coding DNA: TGTGCCAGCAGCTTGATGTACAGGAACACTGAAGCTTTCTTT.

In its sample, this clone was seen a few times. The genes are TRBV7-8 and TRBJ2-5; 8 nucleotides match TRBD2. In germline, CDR1 is SGHVS, CDR2 FQNEAQ. This CDR3 region has 15 residues. J gave up 8 bases and V 8 bases, and 16 bases lay outside the gene matches. The chain's CDR3 is CASARGGPTFGTQYF. DNA of the CDR3: TGTGCCAGCGCTCGCGGGGGGCCTACCTTCGGAACCCAGTACTTC.

The chain joins TRBV10-3 to TRBJ2-5, with 11 bases fitting TRBD2. In germline, CDR1 is ENHRY, CDR2 SYGVKD. The ends lost 5 bases at V and 5 bases at J; junction bases unmatched: 10. The CDR3 is made up of 16 amino acids. CDR3 sequence reads: CAISPTLAGGRETQYF. CDR3 nucleotide sequence: TGTGCCATCAGTCCTACCCTAGCGGGGGGACGGGAGACCCAGTACTTC.

The table lists this clone with a count of one. At one of its ends the junction is not consistent with the germline gene, which may arise from a read error. The gene calls are TRBV7-9 and TRBJ1-5; perhaps TRBD1 as D (6 bases). The CDR3 consists of 14 residues. CDR1 is SEHNR, CDR2 FQNEAQ, per germline (reference sequence). CDR3 sequence: CSSSLAGGNQPQHF. CDR3 bases: TGTTCCAGCAGCTTAGCAGGGGGCAATCAGCCCCAGCATTTT. The full variable domain, completed using reference TRBV7-9 and TRBJ1-5, is DTGVSQNPRHKITKRGQNVTFRCDPISEHNRLYWYRQTLGQGPEFLTYFQNEAQLEKSRLLSDRFSAERPKGSFSTLEIQRTEQGDSAMYLCSSSLAGGNQPQHFGDGTRLSIL.

The rearrangement joins TRBV27 to TRBJ1-4, with 8 bases fitting TRBD1. There are 14 residues in the CDR3. Germline V gene lookup returns CDR1 MNHEY and CDR2 SMNVEV (reference sequence). In DNA, the CDR3 is TGTGCTTCAAGGAGGGCAGGGGGCGGCGAAAAACTGTTTTTT. Translation: CASRRAGGGEKLFF.

This rearrangement joins TRBV5-1 to TRBJ1-2; D unclear. V gave up 4 bases and J gave up 6 bases, with 25 bases separating them. This CDR3 region has 17 residues. Germline-derived CDR1 and CDR2 are SGHRS and YFSETQ. In DNA, the CDR3 is TGCGCCAGCAGCGAGGGCGGATCAGGCGGAGTATTAGATGGCTACACCTTC. Translation gives CASSEGGSGGVLDGYTF.

This clone has more than one count but fewer than ten. V gene TRBV10-3 combines with J gene TRBJ1-5, with TRBD1 matching over 7 bases. The V and J ends lost 4 bases and 10 bases, in that order; junction bases with no gene match: 7. The CDR3 covers 13 residues. Per the germline V gene, CDR1 is ENHRY and CDR2 is SYGVKD. DNA for the CDR3: TGTGCCATCAGTGGGACAGGAGATTTTCCCCAGCATTTT. It encodes CAISGTGDFPQHF.

Turning to this clone: The sample holds other DNA sequences that translate to the same CDR3. The J gene is TRBJ2-2, the V gene TRBV5-4; TRBD1 agrees at 8 bases. The CDR3 loop spans 16 amino acids. The V segment lost 5 bases and the J segment 8 bases; nucleotides outside the gene matches: 14. Looked up from germline, CDR1 is SGHNT and CDR2 is YYREEE (reference sequence). The CDR3 spells CASSWGPGGKRGELFF. In DNA, the CDR3 is TGTGCCAGCAGTTGGGGTCCAGGGGGCAAAAGAGGGGAGCTGTTTTTT.

This sequence joins TRBV7-9 and TRBJ2-7, with 12 bases matching TRBD1. Germline loops: CDR1 SEHNR, CDR2 FQNEAQ (reference sequence). The CDR3 is 13 amino acids. Here the CDR3 reads CSIRDRGLYEQYF. As DNA, the CDR3 is TGTTCCATCCGGGACAGGGGGCTTTACGAGCAGTACTTC.

In this sample, this clone turned up a few times. V and J are TRBV11-2 and TRBJ2-5; possible D gene TRBD2, 5 bases. Near its end, the DNA agrees better with TRBJ2-7, so the J call may be wrong. Germline CDR1 reads SGHAT; CDR2 reads FQNNGV. The CDR3 totals 13 residues. The CDR3, as DNA: TGTGCCAGCAGTTCTCGCGGGCCCTACGAGCAGTACTTC. Protein sequence: CASSSRGPYEQYF.

V and J are TRBV18 and TRBJ1-2, with a weak D call TRBD1 (6 bases). The CDR3 extends over 13 amino acids. Germline values: CDR1 KGHSH, CDR2 LQKENI. Trimming stripped 2 bases from V and 8 bases from J, with 12 bases between. The CDR3 protein is CASSPLAGEGYTF. DNA of the CDR3: TGTGCCAGCTCACCATTGGCAGGGGAAGGCTACACCTTC.

The CDR3 coding sequence is TGCGCCAGCAGCCAAGGGACAGGGGGGAACACCGGGGAGCTGTTTTTT. Translated: CASSQGTGGNTGELFF. The chain carries TRBV4-1 and TRBJ2-2, with 10 bases lining up with TRBD1. CDR1 MGHRA and CDR2 YSYEKL come from the germline V gene. This CDR3 comprises 16 residues. The ends lost 1 base at V and 1 base at J; junction bases unmatched: 0.

Only a few counts were recorded for this clone. The V call is TRBV29-1, the J call TRBJ2-7, with D maybe TRBD2 (7 bases). CDR1 SQVTM and CDR2 ANQGSEA come from the germline V gene. The ends were cut back, 4 bases at V and 6 bases at J, with 13 bases in the middle. This CDR3 has 12 amino acids. CDR3 sequence: CSVAGGPSEQYF. The CDR3 DNA sequence: TGCAGCGTTGCCGGGGGGCCTAGCGAGCAGTACTTC.

The chain uses TRBV7-8 and TRBJ2-5; D is perhaps TRBD2 (7 bases). Trimming cost V 5 bases and J 5 bases, with 18 bases left between them. Germline V gene sequence: CDR1 SGHVS, CDR2 FQNEAQ. The CDR3 covers 15 residues. CDR3 sequence (DNA): TGTGCCAGCAGCCCGCGGGGGCCCCATAGGGAGACCCAGTACTTC. It translates to CASSPRGPHRETQYF.

V gene TRBV11-2 combines with J gene TRBJ2-2, with no clear D. Germline lookup yields CDR1 SGHAT and CDR2 FQNNGV. This CDR3 comprises 13 residues. Deletions cut 5 bases from V and 4 bases from J, with 8 bases between. The CDR3 protein is CASSNLFTGELFF. For the CDR3, the DNA is TGTGCCAGCAGCAATTTATTCACCGGGGAGCTGTTTTTT.

The chain recombines TRBV29-1 with TRBJ1-2, with 7 bases fitting TRBD1. The germline gives CDR1 SQVTM, CDR2 ANQGSEA. Losses at the gene ends were 3 bases for V and 6 bases for J; bases not matched to a gene: 1. This CDR3 comprises 11 residues. CDR3 sequence: CSVDRGNGYTF. The CDR3 DNA reads TGCAGCGTTGACAGGGGGAATGGCTACACCTTC.

The chain employs TRBV29-1 and TRBJ2-7, with D perhaps matching TRBD2 (6 bases). The CDR3 has 13 amino acids. The V end lost 1 base, the J end lost 6 bases, and 13 bases lay between the germline ends. Germline V gives CDR1 SQVTM, CDR2 ANQGSEA. Here the CDR3 reads CSVEVSGDLEQYF. In DNA, the CDR3 is TGCAGCGTTGAAGTGTCGGGGGACCTCGAGCAGTACTTC.

This rearrangement joins TRBV7-8 to TRBJ1-4; D gene unclear. The germline gives CDR1 SGHVS, CDR2 FQNEAQ. This CDR3 region has 14 residues. V was cut by 1 base and J by 7 bases, with 10 bases left in between. The CDR3, as DNA: TGTGCCAGCAGCTTAGGATGGGAGGGTGAAAAACTGTTTTTT. This translates into CASSLGWEGEKLFF.

This chain links TRBV29-1 with TRBJ2-2; D not resolved. This CDR3 is built from 13 residues. V was shortened by 8 bases and J by 2 bases, with 12 bases between the two germline ends. Germline V gene sequence: CDR1 SQVTM, CDR2 ANQGSEA. CDR3 in amino acids: CSTQSVNTGELFF. The CDR3, as DNA: TGCAGCACCCAGAGCGTAAACACCGGGGAGCTGTTTTTT.

Turning to this clone: In the same sample, other DNA sequences code for this CDR3. This chain connects TRBV7-2 to TRBJ2-7; D possibly corresponds to TRBD2 (5 bases). V was clipped by 5 bases and J by 3 bases, with 5 bases between them. This CDR3 spans 11 amino acids. Germline assignment: CDR1 SGHTA and CDR2 FQGNSA. The CDR3 sequence is CASSRGYEQYF. The CDR3 DNA is TGTGCCAGCAGCCGGGGCTACGAGCAGTACTTC.

CDR3 region: CASRRDRGGETQYF. The CDR3 nucleotides are TGCGCCAGCAGACGGGACAGGGGAGGGGAGACCCAGTACTTC. The chain couples TRBV10-2 to TRBJ2-5; 10 bases match TRBD1. The CDR3 loop spans 14 amino acids. Germline values: CDR1 WSHSY, CDR2 SAAADI. V trimming: 6 bases; J trimming: 5 bases; junction bases outside the gene matches: 6.

This chain uses TRBV6-5 with TRBJ1-3, with 9 bases fitting TRBD1. J lost 2 bases, V lost 2 bases, and 1 base had no gene match. This CDR3 is 15 amino acids long. CDR1 is MNHEY, CDR2 SVGAGI, per germline. CDR3 in DNA: TGTGCCAGCAGTTACGGGACAGGGACTGGAAACACCATATATTTT. Its translation: CASSYGTGTGNTIYF.

This sequence joins TRBV11-2 and TRBJ2-7, with D perhaps TRBD2 (5 bases). The germline V gene has CDR1 SGHAT and CDR2 FQNNGV. This CDR3 has 14 amino acids. Trimming took 3 bases from V and 5 from J, leaving 14 bases between them. The CDR3: CASSFTRSSHEQYF. CDR3 sequence (DNA): TGTGCCAGCAGCTTTACTAGAAGTAGCCACGAGCAGTACTTC.